Below, 6 T cell receptor beta chains from the same sample are listed, as sequenced in a study of beta chain features in type 1 diabetes. cDNA synthesis used the whole RNA isolate, giving expressed TCRB sequences. Profiling relied on immunoSEQ multiplex PCR, and the TCRdb table lists in-frame clones only, not all of them. This table holds over 500,000 clones, roughly a sixth found once. The source material was naive CD4+ T cells from blood. The receptors come from a young man in good health.

The V gene is TRBV11-3, the J gene TRBJ2-5; D is possibly TRBD2 (6 bases). This CDR3 has 14 amino acids. CDR1 is SGHNT and CDR2 is YENEEA in the germline V gene. V was shortened by 0 bases and J by 4 bases, with 9 bases between the two germline ends. The CDR3 is CASSLERRGETQYF. The CDR3 DNA reads TGTGCCAGCAGCTTAGAGCGGCGGGGAGAGACCCAGTACTTC.

In its sample, this clone was seen a few times. The V gene is TRBV25-1, the J gene TRBJ1-1, with 7 bases fitting TRBD1. CDR1 is MGHDK and CDR2 is SYGVNS in the germline V gene. CDR3 size: 15 residues. The ends lost 6 bases at V and 0 bases at J; junction bases unmatched: 7. CDR3 sequence (DNA): TGTGCCAGCAGACCGGGACAGAGGATGAACACTGAAGCTTTCTTT. This translates into CASRPGQRMNTEAFF.

This rearrangement joins TRBV6-1 to TRBJ2-5, with D perhaps assigned TRBD1 or TRBD2 (5 bases each). CDR3 length: 14 residues. V lost 3 bases to trimming and J lost 1 base, with 9 bases between them. In germline, CDR1 is MNHNS, CDR2 SASEGT. CDR3 sequence reads: CASSDRDVQETQYF. Here the CDR3 DNA reads TGTGCCAGCAGTGACCGGGACGTCCAAGAGACCCAGTACTTC.

This chain joins TRBV10-3 and TRBJ1-2; D not certain. The V gene lost 3 bases and the J gene lost 5 bases, with 13 bases spanning the gap. CDR3 size: 14 residues. The germline CDR1 and CDR2 sequences are ENHRY and SYGVKD. CDR3 coding DNA: TGTGCCATCAGTGAAACCCGGAAGGATTATGGCTACACCTTC. It specifies CAISETRKDYGYTF.

J is TRBJ2-2 and V is TRBV19, with unresolved D. In germline, CDR1 is LNHDA, CDR2 SQIVND (reference sequence). The CDR3 has 14 amino acids. Deletions cut 5 bases from V and 1 base from J, with 8 bases between. As DNA, the CDR3 is TGTGCCAGTAGTGGCCAGGTGAACACCGGGGAGCTGTTTTTT. The encoded protein is CASSGQVNTGELFF.

CDR3 in amino acids: CASSLNPGTGVHEQYF. The CDR3, as DNA: TGCGCCAGCAGCTTGAACCCCGGGACAGGGGTCCACGAGCAGTACTTC. This chain connects TRBV5-1 to TRBJ2-7; 10 bases fit TRBD1. This CDR3 comprises 16 residues. The V segment lost 1 base and the J segment 5 bases; nucleotides outside the gene matches: 9. Germline V gene sequence: CDR1 SGHRS, CDR2 YFSETQ.